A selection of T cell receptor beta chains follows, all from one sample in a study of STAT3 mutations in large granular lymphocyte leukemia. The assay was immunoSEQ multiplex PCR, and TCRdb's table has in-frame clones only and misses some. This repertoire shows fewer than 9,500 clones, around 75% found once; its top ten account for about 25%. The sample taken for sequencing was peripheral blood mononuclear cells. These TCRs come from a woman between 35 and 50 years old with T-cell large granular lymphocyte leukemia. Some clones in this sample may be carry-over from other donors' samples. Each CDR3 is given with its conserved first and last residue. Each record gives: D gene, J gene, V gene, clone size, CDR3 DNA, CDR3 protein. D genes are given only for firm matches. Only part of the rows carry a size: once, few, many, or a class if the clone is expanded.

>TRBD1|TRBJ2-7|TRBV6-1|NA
TGTGCCAGCAGTGAAAGGGACAGGCTCCCCTACGAGCAGTACTTC
CASSERDRLPYEQYF
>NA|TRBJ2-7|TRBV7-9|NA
TGTGCCAGCAGCGTGGCCCGGACGTCCTACGAGCAGTACTTC
CASSVARTSYEQYF
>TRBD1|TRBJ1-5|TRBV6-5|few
TGTGCCAGCAGCCGCGACAGGGGAGATCAGCCCCAGCATTTT
CASSRDRGDQPQHF
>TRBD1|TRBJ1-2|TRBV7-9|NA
TGTGCCAGCAGCCCAGGTGGACAGGGCTCTGGCTACACCTTC
CASSPGGQGSGYTF
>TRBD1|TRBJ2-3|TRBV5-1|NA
TGCGCCAGCAGCCTGGGACAGAGCACAGATACGCAGTATTTT
CASSLGQSTDTQYF
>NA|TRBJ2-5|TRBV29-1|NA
TGCAGCGTTTCCCCTTCTCTAGAGACCCAGTACTTC
CSVSPSLETQYF
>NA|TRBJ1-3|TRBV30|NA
TGTGCCTTGAAGGCCCGGGACGGGAGCTCTGGAAACACCATATATTTT
CALKARDGSSGNTIYF
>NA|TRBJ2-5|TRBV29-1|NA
TGCAGCGTTGAACAGGTGGAGACCCAGTACTTC
CSVEQVETQYF
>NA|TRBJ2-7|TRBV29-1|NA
TGCAGCGTTGAAGACGCAAGGGGTAGCTCCTACGAGCAGTACTTC
CSVEDARGSSYEQYF
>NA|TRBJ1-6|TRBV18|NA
TGTGCCAGCTCAGCGACCGACTTTGGCGATTCACCCCTCCACTTT
CASSATDFGDSPLHF
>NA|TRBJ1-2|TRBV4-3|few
TGCGCCAGCAGCCAAGATTTTGGATATGGCTACACCTTC
CASSQDFGYGYTF
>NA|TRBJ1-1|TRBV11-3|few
TGTGCCAGCAGCGCCTGGGACACTGAAGCTTTCTTT
CASSAWDTEAFF
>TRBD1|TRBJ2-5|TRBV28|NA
TGTGCCAGCGGAAGGGGGCGCTCGGAGACCCAGTACTTC
CASGRGRSETQYF
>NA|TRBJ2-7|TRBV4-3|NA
TGCGCCAGCAGCCAAGATCGGGGCTCCTACGAGCAGTACTTC
CASSQDRGSYEQYF
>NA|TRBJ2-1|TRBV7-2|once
TGTGCCAGCAGCACCTATGGGGGGCAGTTCTTC
CASSTYGGQFF
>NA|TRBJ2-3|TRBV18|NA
TGTGCCAGCTCACCACAGTATGCAGGGGCGGATACGCAGTATTTT
CASSPQYAGADTQYF
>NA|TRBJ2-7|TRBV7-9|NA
TGTGCCAGCAGCCCGGGGCGCCGCTACGAGCAGTACTTC
CASSPGRRYEQYF
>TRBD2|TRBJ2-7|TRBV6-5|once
TGTGCCAGCGGGGCGGGAGGGCCCTACGAGCAGTACTTC
CASGAGGPYEQYF
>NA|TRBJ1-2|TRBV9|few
TGTGCCAGCAGCCCTTTGGGCAGTTACTATGGCTACACCTTC
CASSPLGSYYGYTF
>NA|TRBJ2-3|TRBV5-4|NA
TGTGCCAGCAGCTCGACCACAGATACGCAGTATTTT
CASSSTTDTQYF
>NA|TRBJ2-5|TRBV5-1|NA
TGCGCCAGCAGCTTGGCCGTCACGGGGGCGGGGGAGACCCAGTACTTC
CASSLAVTGAGETQYF
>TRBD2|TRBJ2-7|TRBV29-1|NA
TGCAGCGTTGAAGGACATTCGGACGGGGGGGAGCAGTACTTC
CSVEGHSDGGEQYF
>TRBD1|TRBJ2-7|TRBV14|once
TGTGCCAGCAGCCAAGCCGGGACAGCTCCCGGCGGGCAGTACTTC
CASSQAGTAPGGQYF
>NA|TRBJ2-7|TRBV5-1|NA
TGCGCCAGCAGTTCGAGCTCCTACGAGCAGTACTTC
CASSSSSYEQYF
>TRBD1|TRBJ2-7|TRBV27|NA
TGTGCCAGCAGTTTGGGACAGGGGTTCGGATACGAGCAGTACTTC
CASSLGQGFGYEQYF
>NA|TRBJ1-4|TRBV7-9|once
TGTGCCAGCAGCCCAGACCCTAGAGCGGAAAAACTGTTTTTT
CASSPDPRAEKLFF
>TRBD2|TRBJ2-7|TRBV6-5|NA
TGTGCCAGCAGTGCCGGGACTAGCGGGACGTACGAGCAGTACTTC
CASSAGTSGTYEQYF
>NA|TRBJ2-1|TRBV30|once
TGTGCCTGGGACTCTCAGAGGATCGGGCAGTTCTTC
CAWDSQRIGQFF
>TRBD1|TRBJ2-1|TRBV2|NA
TGTGCCAGCAGTGGTTCGATCAGGACAGGGGGCCGGAATGAGCAGTTCTTC
CASSGSIRTGGRNEQFF
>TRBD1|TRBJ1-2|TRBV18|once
TGTGCCAGCTCACCAGGACAGGGCAGACTAAGTGGCTACACCTTC
CASSPGQGRLSGYTF
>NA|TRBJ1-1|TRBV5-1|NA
TGCGCCAGCCGAGGGGACCAGAGGTTCATTTATCAAGCTTTCTTT
CASRGDQRFIYQAFF
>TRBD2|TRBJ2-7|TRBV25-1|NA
TGTGCCAGCCGCGGACTAGCGGGAGTTGCTGAGCAGTACTTC
CASRGLAGVAEQYF
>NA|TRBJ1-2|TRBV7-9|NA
TGTGCCAGCAGCTTAGAGGCAGGCGGTGGCTACACCTTC
CASSLEAGGGYTF
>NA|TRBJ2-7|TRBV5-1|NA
TGCGCCAGCAGCGTCCTGGGGGCCTACGAGCAGTACTTC
CASSVLGAYEQYF
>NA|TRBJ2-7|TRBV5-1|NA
TGCGCCAGCAGCAGCTACAGGGTAGGCGAGCAGTACTTC
CASSSYRVGEQYF
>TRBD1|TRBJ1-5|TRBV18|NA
TGTGCCAGCTCATCAGGACAGGGGTTCGGACAGCCCCAGCATTTT
CASSSGQGFGQPQHF
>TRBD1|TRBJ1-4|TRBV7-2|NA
TGTGCCAGCAGCTTAGAGCGGGGACAGATGCAAAAACTGTTTTTT
CASSLERGQMQKLFF
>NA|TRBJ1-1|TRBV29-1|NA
TGCAGCGTGGGGGGGCCTGAAGCTTTCTTT
CSVGGPEAFF
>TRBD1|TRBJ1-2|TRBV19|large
TGTGCCACCAGGACAGGGGCGCGGAGTGGCTACACCTTC
CATRTGARSGYTF
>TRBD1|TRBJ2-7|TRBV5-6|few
TGTGCCAGCAGCTTGTCTATGGGACAGGGGTACTACGAGCAGTACTTC
CASSLSMGQGYYEQYF
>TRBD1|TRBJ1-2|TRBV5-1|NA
TGCGCCAGCAGCGCGGCGACAGGGGGAGAGGGTGGCTACACCTTC
CASSAATGGEGGYTF
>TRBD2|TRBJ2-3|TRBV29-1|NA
TGCAGCGTTCTCTCATGGGCTAGCGGAGATACGCAGTATTTT
CSVLSWASGDTQYF
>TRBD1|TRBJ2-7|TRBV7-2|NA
TGTGCCAGCAGCCGCACCGGGGACAGTTCCTTCTACGAGCAGTACTTC
CASSRTGDSSFYEQYF
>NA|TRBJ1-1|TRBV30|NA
TGTGCCTGGAGTGTAGTAACAGGGAGGGTCTGGAACACTGAAGCTTTCTTT
CAWSVVTGRVWNTEAFF
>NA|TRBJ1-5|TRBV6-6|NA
TGTGCCAGCAGTTACTCTGATTGGGGGAGCGATCAGCCCCAGCATTTT
CASSYSDWGSDQPQHF
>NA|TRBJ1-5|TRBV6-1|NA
TGTGCCAGCAGTGAAGGTCCAGGTCGCTATAGCAATCAGCCCCAGCATTTT
CASSEGPGRYSNQPQHF
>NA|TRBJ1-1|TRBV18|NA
TGTGCCAGCTCACCCCCGGGGGGCGGCGGGGCTTTCTTT
CASSPPGGGGAFF
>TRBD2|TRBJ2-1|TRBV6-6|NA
TGTGCCAGCACCCACGCTAGGGAGGGCCTCCAAGCAATCTTC
CASTHAREGLQAIF
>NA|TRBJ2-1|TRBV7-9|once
TGTGCCAGCAGCTCCCAAGGCTATGAGCAGTTCTTC
CASSSQGYEQFF
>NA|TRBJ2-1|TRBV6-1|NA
TGTGCCAGCAGTGAAGAGAGGAGCTCCTACAATGAGCAGTTCTTC
CASSEERSSYNEQFF
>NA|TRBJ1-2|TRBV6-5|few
TGTGCCAGCAGTGCCGGCACCTATGGCTACACCTTC
CASSAGTYGYTF
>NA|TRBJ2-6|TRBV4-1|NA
TGCGCCAGCAGCCAAAAGTCATATGTCGGCTCTGGGGCCAACGTCCTGACTTTC
CASSQKSYVGSGANVLTF
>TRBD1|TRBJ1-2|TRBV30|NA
TGTGCCTGGAGTGGGGCAGGGGGAAACAACTATGGCTACACCTTC
CAWSGAGGNNYGYTF